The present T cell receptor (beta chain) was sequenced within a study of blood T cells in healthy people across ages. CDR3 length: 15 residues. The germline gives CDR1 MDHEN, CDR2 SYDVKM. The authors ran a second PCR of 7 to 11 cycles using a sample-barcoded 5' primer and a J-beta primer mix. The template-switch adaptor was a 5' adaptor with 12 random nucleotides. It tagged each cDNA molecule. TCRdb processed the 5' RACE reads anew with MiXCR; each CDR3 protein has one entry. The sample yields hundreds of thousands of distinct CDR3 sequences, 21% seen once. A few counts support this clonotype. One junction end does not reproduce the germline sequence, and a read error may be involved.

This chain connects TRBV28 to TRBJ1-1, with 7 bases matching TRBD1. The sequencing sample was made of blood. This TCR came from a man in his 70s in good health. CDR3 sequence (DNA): TGTGCCAGCAGTTTATCCCAGGGGGTAATTACTGGAGCTTTCTTT. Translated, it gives CASSLSQGVITGAFF.